This passage covers 26 T cell receptor beta chains from one sample sequenced in a study of blood T cell repertoires in COVID-19. Assay: immunoSEQ multiplex PCR; the TCRdb copy retains only in-frame clones and omits some. The sample yields under 200,000 clones, approximately 81% seen once. The sequencing sample was made of PBMCs or T cells enriched from blood (not recorded which). The receptor set was obtained from a woman aged 40-49 years with acute COVID-19.

This clone came up a few times. The rearrangement joins TRBV5-6 to TRBJ2-1; the match to TRBD2 covers 7 bases. The CDR3 spans 17 residues. Germline CDR1 reads SGHDT; CDR2 reads YYEEEE. V shed 0 bases and J 2 bases; nucleotides not matched to a gene: 8. The CDR3 bases are TGTGCCAGCAGCTTGGATCGCGGGAGCAACACCTACAATGAGCAGTTCTTC. Translating it yields CASSLDRGSNTYNEQFF.

The genes are TRBV5-1 and TRBJ1-2, with D tentatively TRBD1 (6 bases). V was shortened by 0 bases and J by 4 bases, with 10 bases between the two germline ends. Germline loops: CDR1 SGHRS, CDR2 YFSETQ. This CDR3 region has 14 residues. This chain's CDR3 is CASSLGTVSYGYTF. The CDR3 DNA follows: TGCGCCAGCAGCTTGGGGACAGTGAGCTATGGCTACACCTTC. Based on the CDR3 plus reference TRBV5-1 and TRBJ1-2, the full variable domain is KAGVTQTPRYLIKTRGQQVTLSCSPISGHRSVSWYQQTPGQGLQFLFEYFSETQRNKGNFPGRFSGRQFSNSRSEMNVSTLELGDSALYLCASSLGTVSYGYTFGSGTRLTVV.

In DNA form, the CDR3 reads TGTGCCAGCAGCCCGGGCGTAGGGGGGGTTAGCACAGATACGCAGTATTTT. Its protein is CASSPGVGGVSTDTQYF. The rearrangement joins TRBV11-2 to TRBJ2-3; TRBD2 might be the D (7 bases). Germline lookup yields CDR1 SGHAT and CDR2 FQNNGV. Trimming left V 5 bases short and J 0 bases short, with 18 bases between. The CDR3 is 17 amino acids.

This chain links TRBV9 with TRBJ2-1; D is possibly TRBD2 (5 bases). Trimming took 4 bases from V and 4 from J, leaving 15 bases between them. Germline lookup yields CDR1 SGDLS and CDR2 YYNGEE. This CDR3 has 15 amino acids. The CDR3 reads CASSPGSPGYNEQFF. Written as DNA, the CDR3 is TGTGCCAGCAGCCCGGGGTCCCCTGGATACAATGAGCAGTTCTTC.

The chain combines TRBV7-9 with TRBJ2-7; the D gene is possibly TRBD1 (5 bases). Germline assignment: CDR1 SEHNR and CDR2 FQNEAQ (reference sequence). This CDR3 spans 14 amino acids. The V end was cut by 1 base, the J end by 6 bases, with 13 bases between. CDR3 loop: CASSLVGREVEQYF. The CDR3, as DNA: TGTGCCAGCAGCTTAGTGGGCAGGGAAGTCGAGCAGTACTTC.

V is TRBV3-1 (or the pseudogene TRBV3-2) and J is TRBJ2-1; 9 positions agree with TRBD2. From germline, CDR1 is LGHDT and CDR2 YNNKEL (reference sequence). The junction had 7 bases not matched to a gene; V was cut back by 1 base and J by 6 bases. This CDR3 comprises 16 residues. This chain's CDR3 is CASSQGGGRALNEQFF. The CDR3 DNA follows: TGTGCCAGCAGCCAAGGAGGCGGGAGGGCTCTCAATGAGCAGTTCTTC.

This chain connects TRBV24-1 to TRBJ2-2; D ambiguous. Between the trimmed V and J ends, which lost 5 bases and 5 bases, there was a span of 5 bases. Germline V lookup: CDR1 KGHDR, CDR2 SFDVKD. The CDR3 has 12 residues. In nucleotides, the CDR3 is TGTGCCACCAGTGGCGGTACCGGGGAGCTGTTTTTT. Protein: CATSGGTGELFF.

The CDR3 loop reads CASSWRTGLNTEAFF. The CDR3, as DNA: TGTGCCAGCAGCTGGAGGACAGGGCTGAACACTGAAGCTTTCTTT. The genes are TRBV5-8 and TRBJ1-1, with 8 positions matching TRBD1. V dropped 3 bases and J dropped 0; count of bases not matched to a gene: 4. Germline lookup yields CDR1 SGHTS and CDR2 YDEGEE. The CDR3 is 15 residues long.

J is TRBJ1-1 and V is TRBV3-1 (or the pseudogene TRBV3-2), with D perhaps matching TRBD1 (6 bases). Germline V CDR1 and CDR2: LGHDT, YNNKEL (reference sequence). The CDR3 is made up of 15 amino acids. V was trimmed by 3 bases and J by 4 bases, leaving 15 bases between them. The CDR3 here is CASSQGLQGATEAFF. CDR3 DNA: TGTGCCAGCAGCCAGGGGTTACAGGGTGCCACTGAAGCTTTCTTT.

The CDR3 sequence is CASSRDRGRLSSEAFF. The CDR3 DNA sequence: TGTGCCAGCAGTCGGGACAGGGGGCGCTTGTCCTCTGAAGCTTTCTTT. The V gene is TRBV3-1 (or the pseudogene TRBV3-2), the J gene TRBJ1-1, with 12 bases that match TRBD1. This CDR3 region has 16 residues. Losses at the gene ends were 6 bases for V and 6 bases for J; bases not matched to a gene: 11. Germline V gene sequence: CDR1 LGHDT, CDR2 YNNKEL (reference sequence).

The chain uses TRBV28 and TRBJ2-2; TRBD1 is a possible D gene (5 bases). V gave up 5 bases and J gave up 4 bases, with 20 bases separating them. Germline V CDR1 and CDR2: MDHEN, SYDVKM. The CDR3 has 17 residues. CDR3 coding DNA: TGTGCCAGCAGTACGCCCCCTGGCCAGGGCCGCACCGGGGAGCTGTTTTTT. It specifies CASSTPPGQGRTGELFF.

The gene calls are TRBV7-9 and TRBJ2-1; D gene ambiguous. The CDR3 loop spans 16 amino acids. Germline assignment: CDR1 SEHNR and CDR2 FQNEAQ (reference sequence). Trimming removed 1 base from V and 8 bases from J, with 18 bases in between. The CDR3 here is CASSLDALDLGDEQFF. CDR3 DNA: TGTGCCAGCAGCTTAGACGCTCTCGACCTAGGTGATGAGCAGTTCTTC.

This chain uses TRBV11-1 with TRBJ2-3; tentatively, D is TRBD2 (6 bases). Germline values: CDR1 SGHAT, CDR2 FQDESV (reference sequence). The CDR3 consists of 16 residues. V gave up 3 bases and J gave up 0 bases, with 13 bases separating them. The CDR3 protein is CASSLTSGVSTDTQYF. The CDR3 region has the DNA TGTGCCAGCAGCTTGACTTCGGGGGTTAGCACAGATACGCAGTATTTT.

V gene TRBV5-1 combines with J gene TRBJ1-5, with D possibly TRBD1 on 5 matching bases. CDR3 size: 13 residues. V was cut by 0 bases and J by 7 bases, with 8 bases left in between. Germline values: CDR1 SGHRS, CDR2 YFSETQ. CDR3 nucleotides: TGCGCCAGCAGCTTGGACAGGTTCCAGCCCCAGCATTTT. Protein: CASSLDRFQPQHF.

The CDR3 spells CASSARPSGRAGDTQYF. The CDR3 DNA reads TGTGCCAGTAGTGCCCGGCCTAGCGGGAGGGCCGGAGATACGCAGTATTTT. V usage is TRBV19 and J usage is TRBJ2-3; the match to TRBD2 covers 12 bases. CDR1 is LNHDA, CDR2 SQIVND, per germline (reference sequence). V lost 5 bases, J lost 5 bases, and 11 bases stayed unmatched. The CDR3 is 17 residues long. Complete variable domain (other parts from reference TRBV19 and TRBJ2-3): DGGITQSPKYLFRKEGQNVTLSCEQNLNHDAMYWYRQDPGQGLRLIYYSQIVNDFQKGDIAEGYSVSREKKESFPLTVTSAQKNPTAFYLCASSARPSGRAGDTQYFGPGTRLTVL.

This chain joins TRBV30 and TRBJ1-5; a possible D gene is TRBD1 (5 bases). Germline V lookup: CDR1 GTSNPN, CDR2 SVGIG (reference sequence). The germline V and J ends were trimmed by 2 bases and 6 bases, with 11 bases remaining between them. This CDR3 is built from 13 residues. The DNA of the CDR3 is TGTGCCTGGAGTAGTAGGGGAGGTCAGCCCCAGCATTTT. Translation: CAWSSRGGQPQHF.

This clone was picked up one time. DNA for the CDR3: TGTGCCAGCAGTTTGGCAGGTGTAGATACGCAGTATTTT. Its protein is CASSLAGVDTQYF. This chain connects TRBV12-3 or TRBV12-4 to TRBJ2-3; D is uncertain. CDR3 length equals 13 residues. V lost 3 bases, J lost 5 bases, and 9 bases lay in between.

The chain has TRBV30 and TRBJ1-3; perhaps TRBD1 as D (6 bases). The V gene's germline CDR1 is GTSNPN and CDR2 SVGIG (reference sequence). The CDR3 length is 13 residues. Trimming shortened V by 8 bases and J by 1 base, and 12 bases separated the two germline ends. CDR3: CAGKQGSGNTIYF. The CDR3 bases are TGTGCCGGGAAACAGGGATCTGGAAACACCATATATTTT.

This chain joins TRBV11-3 and TRBJ2-3; D uncertain. V lost 7 bases and J lost 4, with 6 bases in between. The CDR3 spans 11 residues. Germline values: CDR1 SGHNT, CDR2 YENEEA. The CDR3 loop reads CASKSSDTQYF. CDR3 DNA: TGTGCCAGCAAATCCTCAGATACGCAGTATTTT.

The V and J genes are TRBV12-5 and TRBJ2-3; maybe TRBD1 (5 bases). CDR3 length equals 14 residues. The V end lost 2 bases, the J end lost 3 bases, and 9 bases lay between the germline ends. The germline CDR1 and CDR2 sequences are LGHNT and FRNRAP. The CDR3 nucleotides read TGTGCTAGTGGTTTGTGGGGCAGTACAGATACGCAGTATTTT. Encoded protein: CASGLWGSTDTQYF. Full variable domain (outside the CDR3, taken from reference TRBV12-5 and TRBJ2-3): DARVTQTPRHKVTEMGQEVTMRCQPILGHNTVFWYRQTMMQGLELLAYFRNRAPLDDSGMPKDRFSAEMPDATLATLKIQPSEPRDSAVYFCASGLWGSTDTQYFGPGTRLTVL.

The chain joins TRBV5-5 to TRBJ1-6; no clear D gene. The CDR3 consists of 18 residues. V was pared by 0 bases and J by 0 bases, with 13 bases between. Germline CDR1 reads SGHKS; CDR2 reads YYEKEE (reference sequence). The CDR3 bases are TGTGCCAGCAGCTTGGCGACGACACGTAGCTCCTATAATTCACCCCTCCACTTT. It encodes CASSLATTRSSYNSPLHF.

The V and J genes are TRBV4-1 and TRBJ2-1; 8 nucleotides match TRBD2. Germline CDR1 reads MGHRA; CDR2 reads YSYEKL. V lost 1 base, J lost 8 bases, and 10 bases stayed unmatched. CDR3 length: 16 amino acids. The chain's CDR3 is CASSQGRTGGWDEQFF. CDR3 DNA: TGCGCCAGCAGCCAAGGTCGAACGGGAGGGTGGGATGAGCAGTTCTTC.

This clone has only one observation. The V and J genes are TRBV19 and TRBJ2-1; weak D call: TRBD1 (6 bases). Germline V gene sequence: CDR1 LNHDA, CDR2 SQIVND (reference sequence). CDR3 length equals 12 residues. Between the trimmed V and J ends, which lost 5 bases and 7 bases, there was a span of 9 bases. CDR3 DNA: TGTGCCAGTAGTCCCCAGGGGAATGAGCAGTTCTTC. Its protein is CASSPQGNEQFF.

The chain links TRBV30 to TRBJ2-7; D is unresolved. Trimming removed 5 bases at V and 0 bases at J, with 14 bases between. From germline, CDR1 is GTSNPN and CDR2 SVGIG (reference sequence). The CDR3 is 14 amino acids. CDR3 in DNA: TGTGCCTGGGGGCCTGGCACCAGCTCCTACGAGCAGTACTTC. Translation: CAWGPGTSSYEQYF.

The CDR3 reads CASSSGLLIYEQYV. The CDR3 DNA reads TGTGCCAGCTCATCGGGACTTCTGATCTACGAGCAGTACGTC. The chain employs TRBV18 and TRBJ2-7, with a weak D call TRBD2 (6 bases). This CDR3 has 14 residues. Germline loops: CDR1 KGHSH, CDR2 LQKENI. The V and J ends lost 5 bases and 3 bases respectively, with 14 bases between them.

The chain uses TRBV5-6 and TRBJ2-5; 10 positions agree with TRBD1. CDR1 is SGHDT, CDR2 YYEEEE, per germline. The V segment lost 1 base and the J segment 4 bases; nucleotides outside the gene matches: 1. CDR3 size: 14 residues. The DNA for the CDR3 is TGTGCCAGCAGCTTGTGGGACAGGGGAGAGACCCAGTACTTC. Protein product: CASSLWDRGETQYF.